The T cell receptor (beta chain) described here comes from a study of breast tumors, draining lymph nodes, adjacent tissues. Findings of the study overall: Compared with lymph nodes, tumors were less diverse; compared with nontumor tissue, more. Data only fit, rather than demonstrated, lymph node origin of most tumor T cells.

There are many counts of this clonotype. Its antigen is currently unknown. Samples came from axillary lymph nodes draining the breast cancer. TCRdb re-called the multiplex PCR reads with MiXCR, one entry per CDR3 protein. Of about 230,000 distinct CDR3 sequences in the sample, approximately 30% were seen once. The sequence was obtained from a female donor with breast cancer. Some clones in this sample may be carry-over from other donors' samples. The sequenced sample was axillary lymph node tissue.

CDR3 sequence reads: CASSLPTGGELPNFYEQYF. CDR3 DNA: TGTGCCAGCAGCCTCCCGACAGGGGGCGAATTACCTAATTTCTACGAGCAGTACTTC. J is TRBJ2-7 and V is TRBV2; 10 bases line up with TRBD1. Germline CDR1 SNHLY, CDR2 FYNNEI. The CDR3 totals 19 residues. Unmatched junction bases numbered 20, after V lost 6 bases and J lost 3 bases.